Below, 20 T cell receptor beta chains from the same sample are listed, as sequenced in a study of T cell changes during pregnancy in multiple sclerosis. TCRdb's copy holds only in-frame clones and misses some; the assay was immunoSEQ multiplex PCR. The data hold tens of thousands of clones, with 91% observed a single time. The sequenced sample was peripheral blood, obtained after pregnancy. The receptors were sampled from a female donor in good health, enrolled as a control in a pregnancy study.

This clone was detected only a few times. The V and J genes are TRBV14 and TRBJ1-2; TRBD1 aligns across 7 bases. With 3 bases clipped from V and 3 bases from J, the junction kept 19 bases outside the gene matches. The CDR3 consists of 19 residues. The V gene's germline CDR1 is SGHDN and CDR2 FVKESK. The chain's CDR3 is CASSQRALAPTGTDYGYTF. The CDR3 DNA reads as TGTGCCAGCAGCCAGAGAGCCCTAGCGCCTACAGGGACAGACTATGGCTACACCTTC. Looking up the rest from reference TRBV14 and TRBJ1-2 gives the full variable domain: EAGVTQFPSHSVIEKGQTVTLRCDPISGHDNLYWYRRVMGKEIKFLLHFVKESKQDESGMPNNRFLAERTGGTYSTLKVQPAELEDSGVYFCASSQRALAPTGTDYGYTFGSGTRLTVV.

V is TRBV7-2 and J is TRBJ1-3; weak D call: TRBD1 (5 bases). Trimming left V 5 bases short and J 0 bases short, with 11 bases between. Germline V lookup: CDR1 SGHTA, CDR2 FQGNSA. The CDR3 is made up of 15 amino acids. The CDR3 loop reads CASSPGAVSGNTIYF. The CDR3 nucleotides are TGTGCCAGCAGCCCTGGGGCAGTCTCTGGAAACACCATATATTTT.

This sequence joins TRBV11-2 and TRBJ1-3; no reliable D call. Germline-derived CDR1 and CDR2 are SGHAT and FQNNGV. Trimming took off 6 bases at V and 0 bases at J, with 18 bases between the two ends. This CDR3 region has 17 residues. CDR3: CASRVRHSFDSGNTIYF. The CDR3 nucleotides are TGTGCCAGCAGGGTTCGGCACAGTTTCGACTCTGGAAACACCATATATTTT. Together with reference TRBV11-2 and TRBJ1-3, the CDR3 gives the full variable domain: EAGVAQSPRYKIIEKRQSVAFWCNPISGHATLYWYQQILGQGPKLLIQFQNNGVVDDSQLPKDRFSAERLKGVDSTLKIQPAKLEDSAVYLCASRVRHSFDSGNTIYFGEGSWLTVV.

The chain is built from TRBV5-4 and TRBJ2-5, with a tentative D call TRBD2 (5 bases). The CDR3 runs 14 residues. V lost 1 base and J lost 5, with 12 bases in between. Looked up from germline, CDR1 is SGHNT and CDR2 is YYREEE (reference sequence). The DNA for the CDR3 is TGTGCCAGCAGCTTGTACAGTAGCGAGGAGACCCAGTACTTC. This codes for CASSLYSSEETQYF.

The V gene is TRBV7-9, the J gene TRBJ2-5, with D perhaps TRBD1 (7 bases). The V end was cut by 2 bases, the J end by 2 bases, with 9 bases between. Looked up from germline, CDR1 is SEHNR and CDR2 is FQNEAQ (reference sequence). The CDR3 runs to 14 residues. The CDR3 DNA reads TGTGCCAGCAGCTTACAGGGGGGACAAGAGACCCAGTACTTC. Protein sequence: CASSLQGGQETQYF.

The chain uses TRBV23-1 and TRBJ1-5; D unclear. TRBV23-1 counts as an open reading frame of uncertain function. V was trimmed by 0 bases and J by 2 bases, leaving 17 bases between them. The CDR3 loop spans 18 amino acids. CDR3 sequence (DNA): TGCGCCAGCAGTCAATCGCTACAGTTTCGATCCCGCAATCAGCCCCAGCATTTT. It is translated as CASSQSLQFRSRNQPQHF.

V gene TRBV6-5 combines with J gene TRBJ2-5; 8 bases map to TRBD1. The CDR3 covers 15 residues. V gave up 4 bases and J gave up 8 bases; unmatched junction bases: 12. CDR1 is MNHEY and CDR2 is SVGAGI in the germline V gene. In DNA form, the CDR3 reads TGTGCCAGCAGTTCGGACAGGGCCAGTTGGGGAACCCAGTACTTC. It translates to CASSSDRASWGTQYF.

V usage is TRBV11-3 and J usage is TRBJ2-5, with TRBD1 matching over 12 bases. The CDR3 sequence is 18 residues long. Germline V gene data show CDR1 as SGHNT and CDR2 as YENEEA. V shed 4 bases, J shed 5 bases, and the junction held 14 bases outside the gene matches. The CDR3 region is CASSSRSGQGADRETQYF. The CDR3 bases are TGTGCCAGCAGCTCGCGATCGGGACAGGGGGCTGACAGGGAGACCCAGTACTTC.

The chain is built from TRBV5-1 and TRBJ2-7, with D possibly TRBD2 on 6 matching bases. CDR1 and CDR2 (germline): SGHRS, YFSETQ. Trimming took 7 bases from V and 0 from J, leaving 8 bases between them. The CDR3 sequence is 12 residues long. The DNA for the CDR3 is TGCGCCAGCCGCGGGGACTCCTACGAGCAGTACTTC. Amino acid sequence: CASRGDSYEQYF.

The chain links TRBV5-1 to TRBJ2-1; maybe TRBD1 (5 bases). CDR1 and CDR2 (germline): SGHRS, YFSETQ. This CDR3 spans 16 amino acids. Trimming shortened V by 3 bases and J by 5 bases, and 18 bases separated the two germline ends. The CDR3 loop is CASSWAPTTENNEQFF. CDR3 bases: TGCGCCAGCAGCTGGGCCCCCACGACAGAGAACAATGAGCAGTTCTTC. Based on the CDR3 plus reference TRBV5-1 and TRBJ2-1, the full variable domain is KAGVTQTPRYLIKTRGQQVTLSCSPISGHRSVSWYQQTPGQGLQFLFEYFSETQRNKGNFPGRFSGRQFSNSRSEMNVSTLELGDSALYLCASSWAPTTENNEQFFGPGTRLTVL.

The rearrangement uses TRBV5-5 and TRBJ1-2, with D possibly matching TRBD1 (6 bases). The V gene's germline CDR1 is SGHKS and CDR2 YYEKEE (reference sequence). The length of the CDR3 is 13 residues. V shed 6 bases and J shed 8 bases, with 17 bases lying between them. The CDR3 here is CASNSGETEGYTF. The CDR3 region has the DNA TGTGCCAGCAACTCAGGGGAAACTGAAGGCTACACCTTC.

This clone was observed once. DNA of the CDR3: TGTGCCTGGGGCCGCGATTTGGGCAATTCACCCCTCCACTTT. It yields the protein CAWGRDLGNSPLHF. The V call is TRBV30, the J call TRBJ1-6, with no clear D. Germline V CDR1 and CDR2: GTSNPN, SVGIG (reference sequence). CDR3 length equals 14 residues. Trimming took off 5 bases at V and 7 bases at J, with 15 bases between the two ends.

The chain has TRBV4-2 and TRBJ2-5, with a tentative D call TRBD1 (6 bases). V was cut by 1 base and J by 4 bases, with 13 bases left in between. Per germline, CDR1 LGHNA and CDR2 YNFKEQ. CDR3 size: 15 residues. The CDR3: CASSQGTGYGETQYF. CDR3 DNA: TGTGCCAGCAGCCAAGGCACAGGGTACGGAGAGACCCAGTACTTC.

The V and J genes are TRBV19 and TRBJ1-5, with D perhaps matching TRBD1 (5 bases). Trimming took 3 bases from V and 4 from J, leaving 19 bases between them. Germline V gene lookup returns CDR1 LNHDA and CDR2 SQIVND (reference sequence). The CDR3 length is 17 residues. This chain's CDR3 is CASSISEWRQRNQPQHF. CDR3 in DNA: TGTGCCAGTAGTATCTCAGAGTGGAGACAGAGAAATCAGCCCCAGCATTTT.

The CDR3 loop reads CASRPGQISYNSPLHF. The CDR3 nucleotides are TGTGCCAGCAGGCCGGGACAAATCTCCTATAATTCACCCCTCCACTTT. The chain is built from TRBV6-6 and TRBJ1-6; D is perhaps TRBD1 (6 bases). Germline V gene sequence: CDR1 MNHNY, CDR2 SVGAGI (reference sequence). V shed 6 bases and J shed 0 bases, with 12 bases lying between them. This CDR3 region has 16 residues.

The rearrangement uses TRBV5-1 and TRBJ1-2; 8 bases agree with TRBD1. The V gene end was trimmed by 4 bases and the J gene end by 5 bases; junction bases not matched to a gene: 13. Germline loops: CDR1 SGHRS, CDR2 YFSETQ. The CDR3 is 16 amino acids. CDR3 DNA sequence: TGCGCCAGCAGCCAGGTCCCGCAGGGGGCGCGGTATGGCTACACCTTC. As protein: CASSQVPQGARYGYTF.

The CDR3: CASSYRRFRSGELFF. The CDR3 nucleotides read TGTGCCAGCAGTTACCGGAGGTTCCGGTCCGGGGAGCTGTTTTTT. The chain is built from TRBV27 and TRBJ2-2; TRBD2 is a possible D gene (5 bases). Trimming removed 4 bases from V and 6 bases from J, with 15 bases in between. The CDR3 has 15 amino acids. Germline lookup yields CDR1 MNHEY and CDR2 SMNVEV (reference sequence).

The V gene is TRBV29-1, the J gene TRBJ2-4, with 10 bases aligning to TRBD1. CDR3 length equals 16 residues. CDR1 is SQVTM and CDR2 is ANQGSEA in the germline V gene. After removal of 6 bases from V and 2 bases from J, the junction contained 10 bases not matched to a gene. CDR3 coding DNA: TGCAGCGTGGGGGACAGGGGAAACCCTACCAAAAACATTCAGTACTTC. It is translated as CSVGDRGNPTKNIQYF.

V is TRBV4-3 and J is TRBJ1-4; 7 nucleotides agree with TRBD1. In germline, CDR1 is LGHNA, CDR2 YSLEER. The CDR3 runs to 20 residues. V shed 0 bases, J shed 8 bases, and the junction held 21 bases outside the gene matches. The CDR3 nucleotides are TGCGCCAGCAGCCAAGACGGGGCATTCTCGACAGGGCGGAGGAAAGAAAAACTGTTTTTT. This translates into CASSQDGAFSTGRRKEKLFF.

The chain recombines TRBV2 with TRBJ1-6; no clear D. Germline-derived CDR1 and CDR2 are SNHLY and FYNNEI. Trimming left V 10 bases short and J 9 bases short, with 25 bases between. This CDR3 is built from 16 residues. CDR3 region: CATTNNPGLFGSPLHF. The CDR3 nucleotides read TGTGCCACCACAAACAATCCGGGTTTATTTGGTTCACCCCTCCACTTT.